The 15 T cell receptor beta chains in this list originate from one sample, sequenced in a study of blood T cell repertoires in COVID-19. Assay: immunoSEQ multiplex PCR; the TCRdb copy retains only in-frame clones and omits some. The sample holds around 260,000 clones, about 87% seen once. Specimen: peripheral blood. Every receptor here comes from a man aged 55 to 70 who had recovered from COVID-19.

V is TRBV9 and J is TRBJ2-5, with 7 bases lining up with TRBD2. Unmatched junction bases numbered 3, after V lost 0 bases and J lost 7 bases. The CDR3 runs to 13 residues. The germline V gene has CDR1 SGDLS and CDR2 YYNGEE. The CDR3 nucleotides are TGTGCCAGCAGCGTAGTCGGGGAGGGGACCCAGTACTTC. It is translated as CASSVVGEGTQYF.

The chain carries TRBV19 and TRBJ2-1; 14 bases are shared with TRBD2. After removal of 5 bases from V and 8 bases from J, the junction contained 8 bases not matched to a gene. Germline CDR1 and CDR2: LNHDA and SQIVND (reference sequence). The CDR3 contains 16 residues. The CDR3 DNA reads TGTGCCAGTAGTTCAGGACTAGCGGGGGGTTATGATGAGCAGTTCTTC. Protein product: CASSSGLAGGYDEQFF.

The J gene is TRBJ2-5, the V gene TRBV19; D possibly corresponds to TRBD2 (6 bases). Germline CDR1 LNHDA, CDR2 SQIVND (reference sequence). Trimming pared 6 bases from V and 5 bases from J, leaving 10 bases between. The CDR3 extends over 12 amino acids. The CDR3 coding sequence is TGTGCCAGTAGCGGGGGTTGGGAGACCCAGTACTTC. Translating it yields CASSGGWETQYF.

The rearrangement links TRBV30 to TRBJ2-5; TRBD2 matches at 9 bases. The CDR3 length is 13 residues. Trimming at V came to 8 bases and at J to 5 bases, leaving 9 bases not matched to a gene. The germline V gene encodes CDR1 GTSNPN and CDR2 SVGIG (reference sequence). The CDR3 protein is CAAKRGAGETQYF. The CDR3 DNA sequence: TGTGCCGCCAAGCGGGGGGCCGGGGAGACCCAGTACTTC.

This clone was counted only a few times. This chain links TRBV7-9 with TRBJ1-1, with D unresolved. The CDR3 sequence is 12 residues long. V lost 2 bases, J lost 8 bases, and 9 bases lay in between. Germline V gene lookup returns CDR1 SEHNR and CDR2 FQNEAQ (reference sequence). The CDR3 is CASSLNLAEAFF. DNA of the CDR3: TGTGCCAGCAGCTTAAATTTAGCCGAAGCTTTCTTT.

The V gene is TRBV5-8, the J gene TRBJ2-5, with TRBD1 matching 10 bases. Per the germline V gene, CDR1 is SGHTS and CDR2 is YDEGEE. The CDR3 consists of 15 residues. The V and J ends lost 4 bases and 5 bases, in that order; junction bases with no gene match: 8. Written as DNA, the CDR3 is TGTGCCAGCAGCATCGGACAGGGGGGACGTGAGACCCAGTACTTC. It specifies CASSIGQGGRETQYF.

This clone has only one observation. The chain joins TRBV6-4 to TRBJ2-3; 8 bases align to TRBD2. The CDR3 is made up of 16 amino acids. Germline values: CDR1 MRHNA, CDR2 SNTAGT. Trimming cost V 6 bases and J 0 bases; bases outside gene matches: 8. In DNA, the CDR3 is TGTGCCAGCAGCCCACTAAGCGGGGGTAGCACAGATACGCAGTATTTT. Its translation is CASSPLSGGSTDTQYF.

The rearrangement joins TRBV5-4 to TRBJ2-1; no clear D gene. Germline V CDR1 and CDR2: SGHNT, YYREEE (reference sequence). V lost 4 bases and J 3 bases, leaving 14 bases between the germline ends. The CDR3 contains 15 residues. This chain's CDR3 is CASSLRLGNYNEQFF. As DNA, the CDR3 is TGTGCCAGCAGCCTTCGATTGGGCAACTACAATGAGCAGTTCTTC. The full variable domain, its missing parts supplied by reference TRBV5-4 and TRBJ2-1, is ETGVTQSPTHLIKTRGQQVTLRCSSQSGHNTVSWYQQALGQGPQFIFQYYREEENGRGNFPPRFSGLQFPNYSSELNVNALELDDSALYLCASSLRLGNYNEQFFGPGTRLTVL.

The rearrangement uses TRBV29-1 and TRBJ1-1; D is unresolved. The V end lost 6 bases, the J end lost 1 base, and 12 bases lay between the germline ends. Per germline, CDR1 SQVTM and CDR2 ANQGSEA. The CDR3 is made up of 13 amino acids. The DNA of the CDR3 is TGCAGCGTAATTAGAGGCCGGAACACTGAAGCTTTCTTT. This translates into CSVIRGRNTEAFF.

The rearrangement uses TRBV19 and TRBJ1-2; TRBD1 might be the D (5 bases). The CDR3 covers 16 residues. V was shortened by 1 base and J by 2 bases, with 14 bases between the two germline ends. CDR1 is LNHDA, CDR2 SQIVND, per germline (reference sequence). The CDR3 DNA is TGTGCCAGTAGTATAGCTAACAGGAATAAGAACTATGGCTACACCTTC. Protein product: CASSIANRNKNYGYTF.

This chain uses TRBV7-3 with TRBJ2-3, with 10 bases matching TRBD2. From germline, CDR1 is SGHTA and CDR2 FQGTGA. Trimming took 4 bases from V and 5 from J; bases not matched to a gene: 9. The CDR3 consists of 16 residues. DNA for the CDR3: TGTGCCAGCAGCTCCCGGACTAGCGGAGAACGAGATACGCAGTATTTT. Encoded protein: CASSSRTSGERDTQYF.

The J gene is TRBJ1-1, the V gene TRBV18, with 8 bases that match TRBD1. The CDR3 contains 15 residues. Trimming removed 3 bases from V and 1 base from J; junction bases left unmatched: 4. Germline V gene sequence: CDR1 KGHSH, CDR2 LQKENI. CDR3 nucleotides: TGTGCCAGCTCACCTAGGACAGGGACGAACACTGAAGCTTTCTTT. Translated, it gives CASSPRTGTNTEAFF.

The chain employs TRBV27 and TRBJ1-1, with D possibly being TRBD1 (5 bases). CDR1 and CDR2 from the germline V gene are MNHEY and SMNVEV (reference sequence). The CDR3 totals 14 residues. V lost 8 bases to trimming and J lost 6 bases, with 19 bases between them. The CDR3 nucleotides read TGTGCCAGCTACCAGGGTAGAGGGAGGGCTGAAGCTTTCTTT. Encoded protein: CASYQGRGRAEAFF.

The chain links TRBV7-2 to TRBJ1-2, with D unclear. Germline loops: CDR1 SGHTA, CDR2 FQGNSA. Trimming stripped 1 base from V and 7 bases from J, with 16 bases between. The CDR3 is 15 amino acids. This CDR3 is CASSLVVAVAAGYTF. The CDR3 DNA follows: TGTGCCAGCAGCTTAGTCGTCGCGGTGGCCGCTGGCTACACCTTC.

The chain couples TRBV5-6 to TRBJ2-7; possible D gene TRBD1, 5 bases. V gave up 6 bases and J gave up 0 bases, with 13 bases separating them. CDR1 and CDR2 (germline): SGHDT, YYEEEE. The CDR3 sequence is 14 residues long. The CDR3 spells CASNIRQSSYEQYF. CDR3 nucleotides: TGTGCCAGCAACATAAGACAGAGCTCCTACGAGCAGTACTTC.